These T cell receptor beta chains were read from a single sample in a study of T cell responses to AZD1222 COVID-19 vaccine. Clones were sequenced by immunoSEQ multiplex PCR, and TCRdb holds only the in-frame ones, with some missing. The repertoire consists of under 100,000 clones, with 65% to 90% occurring once and the leading ten covering roughly 7.9%. Sequenced here: peripheral blood, sampled on day 0 of AZD1222 vaccination. The receptors here all came from an adult in good health. The CDR3 runs from the conserved cysteine through the conserved F or W. Fields, in order: J gene, clone size, D gene, V gene, CDR3 DNA, CDR3 protein. The D gene is left open where the match is weak. Some rows have no size entry. The others give once, few or many, or a class for an expanded clone.

j_call: TRBJ2-1
clone_size: .
d_call: TRBD2
v_call: TRBV19
cdr3_nt: TGTGCCAGTAACCACCTAGCGGGAGGGCTCAATGAGCAGTTCTTC
cdr3_aa: CASNHLAGGLNEQFF

j_call: TRBJ2-1
clone_size: .
d_call: .
v_call: TRBV7-2
cdr3_nt: TGTGCCAGCAGCGCGACCCCTGGGAAAGATATAGAGCAGTTCTTC
cdr3_aa: CASSATPGKDIEQFF

j_call: TRBJ2-5
clone_size: .
d_call: .
v_call: TRBV9
cdr3_nt: TGTGCCAGCAGCGCTCCCAGTGGAGGGCAAGAGACCCAGTACTTC
cdr3_aa: CASSAPSGGQETQYF

j_call: TRBJ1-2
clone_size: .
d_call: TRBD1
v_call: TRBV30
cdr3_nt: TGTGCCTCCCCGGGACAGGCTCATGGCTACACCTTC
cdr3_aa: CASPGQAHGYTF

j_call: TRBJ1-2
clone_size: .
d_call: .
v_call: TRBV5-1
cdr3_nt: TGCGCCAGCAGCTCAGACGGAAACTATGGCTACACCTTC
cdr3_aa: CASSSDGNYGYTF

j_call: TRBJ2-7
clone_size: .
d_call: .
v_call: TRBV7-3
cdr3_nt: TGTGCCAGCAGCGTGAGCTCCTACGAGCAGTACTTC
cdr3_aa: CASSVSSYEQYF

j_call: TRBJ1-2
clone_size: once
d_call: TRBD1
v_call: TRBV28
cdr3_nt: TGTGCCAGCAGTCCGGGACAGGGGATCCGGGGTGGCTACACCTTC
cdr3_aa: CASSPGQGIRGGYTF

j_call: TRBJ2-1
clone_size: .
d_call: .
v_call: TRBV11-1
cdr3_nt: TGTGCCAGCAGCTCCGACAACAGGGTGGGCAATGAGCAGTTCTTC
cdr3_aa: CASSSDNRVGNEQFF

j_call: TRBJ1-4
clone_size: .
d_call: .
v_call: TRBV6-5
cdr3_nt: TGTGCCAGCAGGACAATTCCAACTAATGAAAAACTGTTTTTT
cdr3_aa: CASRTIPTNEKLFF

j_call: TRBJ1-1
clone_size: .
d_call: .
v_call: TRBV7-3
cdr3_nt: TGTGCCAGCAGCCCGGGCCGGGACGCAATTGAAGCTTTCTTT
cdr3_aa: CASSPGRDAIEAFF

j_call: TRBJ2-2
clone_size: .
d_call: .
v_call: TRBV27
cdr3_nt: TGTGCCAGCACAGGAGATTTAAACACCGGGGAGCTGTTTTTT
cdr3_aa: CASTGDLNTGELFF

j_call: TRBJ2-7
clone_size: .
d_call: .
v_call: TRBV6-2/TRBV6-3
cdr3_nt: TGTGCCAGCAGTTCGCTACCTCCTCCTACCGGGCAGTACTTC
cdr3_aa: CASSSLPPPTGQYF

j_call: TRBJ2-1
clone_size: few
d_call: .
v_call: TRBV2
cdr3_nt: TGTGCCAGCAGCGGGGGTCATAGCTTCAATGAGCAGTTCTTC
cdr3_aa: CASSGGHSFNEQFF

j_call: TRBJ2-3
clone_size: .
d_call: .
v_call: TRBV5-1
cdr3_nt: TGCGCCAGCAGCTTGGACGGGAGAGCAGATACGCAGTATTTT
cdr3_aa: CASSLDGRADTQYF